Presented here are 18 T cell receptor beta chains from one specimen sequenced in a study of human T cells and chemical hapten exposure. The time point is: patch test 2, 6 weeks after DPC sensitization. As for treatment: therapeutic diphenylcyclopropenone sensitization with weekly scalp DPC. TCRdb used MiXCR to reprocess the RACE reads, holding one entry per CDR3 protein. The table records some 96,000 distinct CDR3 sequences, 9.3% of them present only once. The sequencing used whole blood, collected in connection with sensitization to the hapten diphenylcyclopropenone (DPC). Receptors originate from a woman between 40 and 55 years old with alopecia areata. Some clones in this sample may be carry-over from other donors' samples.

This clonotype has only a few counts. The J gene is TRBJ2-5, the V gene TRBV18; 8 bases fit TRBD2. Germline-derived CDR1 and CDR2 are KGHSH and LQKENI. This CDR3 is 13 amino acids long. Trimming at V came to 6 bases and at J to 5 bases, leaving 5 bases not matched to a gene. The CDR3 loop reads CASSTSDGETQYF. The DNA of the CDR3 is TGTGCCAGCTCGACTAGCGACGGGGAGACCCAGTACTTC.

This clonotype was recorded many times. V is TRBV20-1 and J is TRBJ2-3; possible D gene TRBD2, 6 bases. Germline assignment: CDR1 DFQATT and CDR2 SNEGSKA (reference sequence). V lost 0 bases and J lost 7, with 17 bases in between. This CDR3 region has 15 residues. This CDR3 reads CSARDGGLAAHTQYF. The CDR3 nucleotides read TGCAGTGCTAGAGATGGGGGGTTAGCGGCCCATACGCAGTATTTT.

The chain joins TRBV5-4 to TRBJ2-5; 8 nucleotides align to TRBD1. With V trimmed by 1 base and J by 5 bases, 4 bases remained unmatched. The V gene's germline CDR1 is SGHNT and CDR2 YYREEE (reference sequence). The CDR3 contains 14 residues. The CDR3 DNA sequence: TGTGCCAGCAGCTTGACAGGGGGAGGTGAGACCCAGTACTTC. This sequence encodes CASSLTGGGETQYF.

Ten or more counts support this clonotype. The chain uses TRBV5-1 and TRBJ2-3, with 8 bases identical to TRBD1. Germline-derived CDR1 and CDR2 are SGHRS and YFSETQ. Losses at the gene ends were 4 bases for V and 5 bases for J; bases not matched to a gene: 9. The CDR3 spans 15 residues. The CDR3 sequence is CASSVRTGIRDTQYF. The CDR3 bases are TGCGCCAGCAGCGTACGGACAGGGATCAGAGATACGCAGTATTTT.

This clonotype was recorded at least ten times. The CDR3 loop reads CARRVTNEKLFF. The CDR3 nucleotides are TGCGCCAGGCGGGTGACTAATGAAAAACTGTTTTTT. The gene calls are TRBV4-1 and TRBJ1-4; D is unresolved. Germline values: CDR1 MGHRA, CDR2 YSYEKL. The V gene lost 9 bases and the J gene lost 2 bases, with 7 bases spanning the gap. The CDR3 contains 12 residues.

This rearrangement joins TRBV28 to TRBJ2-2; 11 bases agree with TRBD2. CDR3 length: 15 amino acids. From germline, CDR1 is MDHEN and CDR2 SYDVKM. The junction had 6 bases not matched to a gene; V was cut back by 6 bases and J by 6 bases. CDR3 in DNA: TGTGCCAGCAGCCGAGGGACTAGCGGCTCCGGGGAGCTGTTTTTT. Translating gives CASSRGTSGSGELFF.

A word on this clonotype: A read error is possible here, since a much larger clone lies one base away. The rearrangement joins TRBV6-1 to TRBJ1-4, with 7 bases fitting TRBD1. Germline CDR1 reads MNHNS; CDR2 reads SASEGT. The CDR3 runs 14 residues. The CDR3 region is CASSEVTGDEKLYF. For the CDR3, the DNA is TGTGCCAGCAGTGAAGTAACAGGGGACGAAAAACTGTATTTT.

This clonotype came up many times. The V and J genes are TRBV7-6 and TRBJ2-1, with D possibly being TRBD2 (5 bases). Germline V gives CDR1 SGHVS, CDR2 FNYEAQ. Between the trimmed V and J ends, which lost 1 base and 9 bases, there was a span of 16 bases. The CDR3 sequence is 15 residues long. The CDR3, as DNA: TGTGCCAGCAGCTTAGAGTCGACTAATTACGGTGAGCAGTTCTTC. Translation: CASSLESTNYGEQFF.

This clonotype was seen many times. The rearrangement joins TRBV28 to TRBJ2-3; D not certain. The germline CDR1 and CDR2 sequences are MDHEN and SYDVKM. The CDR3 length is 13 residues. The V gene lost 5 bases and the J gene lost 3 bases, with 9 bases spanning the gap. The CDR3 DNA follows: TGTGCCAGCAGTACACTTGGGACAGATACGCAGTATTTT. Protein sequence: CASSTLGTDTQYF.

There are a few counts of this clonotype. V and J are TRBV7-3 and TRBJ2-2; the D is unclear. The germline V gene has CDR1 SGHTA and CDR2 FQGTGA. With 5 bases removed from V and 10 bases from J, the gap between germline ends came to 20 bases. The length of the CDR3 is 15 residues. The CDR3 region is CASSPTPGQVAELFF. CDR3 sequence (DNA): TGTGCCAGCAGCCCAACCCCCGGGCAGGTGGCGGAGCTGTTTTTT.

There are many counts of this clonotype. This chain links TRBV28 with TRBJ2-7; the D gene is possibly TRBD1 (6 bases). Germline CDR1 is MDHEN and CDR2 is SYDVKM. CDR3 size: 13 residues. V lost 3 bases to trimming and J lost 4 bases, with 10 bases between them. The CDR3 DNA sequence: TGTGCCAGCAGTTTGACCACAGGGTACGAGCAGTACTTC. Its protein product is CASSLTTGYEQYF.

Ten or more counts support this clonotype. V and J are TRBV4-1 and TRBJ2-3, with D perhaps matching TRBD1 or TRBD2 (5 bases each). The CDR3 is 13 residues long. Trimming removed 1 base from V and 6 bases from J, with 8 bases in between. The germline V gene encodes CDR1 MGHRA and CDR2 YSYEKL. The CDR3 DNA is TGCGCCAGCAGCCAAGTAGAGGGGGATACGCAGTATTTT. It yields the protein CASSQVEGDTQYF.

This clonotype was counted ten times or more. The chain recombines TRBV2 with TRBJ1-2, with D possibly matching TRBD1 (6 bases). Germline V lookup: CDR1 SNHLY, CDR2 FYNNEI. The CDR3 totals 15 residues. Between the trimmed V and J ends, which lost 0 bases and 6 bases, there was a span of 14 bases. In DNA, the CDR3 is TGTGCCAGCAGTGAAGCGGGGTCAGGGGAACATGGCTACACCTTC. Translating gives CASSEAGSGEHGYTF.

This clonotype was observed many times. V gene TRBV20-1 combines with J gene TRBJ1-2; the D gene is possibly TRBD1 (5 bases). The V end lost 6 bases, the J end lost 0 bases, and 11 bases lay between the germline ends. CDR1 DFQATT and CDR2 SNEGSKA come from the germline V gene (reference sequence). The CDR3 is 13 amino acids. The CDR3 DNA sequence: TGCAGTGCGAATAGGGACCCTAACTATGGCTACACCTTC. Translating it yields CSANRDPNYGYTF.

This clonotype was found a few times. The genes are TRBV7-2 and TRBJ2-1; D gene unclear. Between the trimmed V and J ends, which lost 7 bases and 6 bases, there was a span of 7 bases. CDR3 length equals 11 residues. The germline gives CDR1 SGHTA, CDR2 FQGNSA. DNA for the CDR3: TGTGCCAGCACCCCAGGCAATGAGCAGTTCTTC. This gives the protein CASTPGNEQFF.

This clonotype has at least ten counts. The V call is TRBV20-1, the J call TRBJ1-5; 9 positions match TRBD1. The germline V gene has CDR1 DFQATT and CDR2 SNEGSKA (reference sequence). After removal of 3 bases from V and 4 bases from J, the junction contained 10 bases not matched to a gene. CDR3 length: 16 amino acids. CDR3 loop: CSASPPRTGANQPQHF. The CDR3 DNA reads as TGCAGTGCTAGTCCCCCGAGGACAGGGGCTAATCAGCCCCAGCATTTT.

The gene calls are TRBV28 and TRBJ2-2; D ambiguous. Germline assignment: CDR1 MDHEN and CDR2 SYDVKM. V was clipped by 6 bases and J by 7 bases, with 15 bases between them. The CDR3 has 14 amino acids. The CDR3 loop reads CASRLDGLSGELFF. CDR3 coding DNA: TGTGCCAGCAGATTGGACGGTCTTAGCGGGGAGCTGTTTTTT.

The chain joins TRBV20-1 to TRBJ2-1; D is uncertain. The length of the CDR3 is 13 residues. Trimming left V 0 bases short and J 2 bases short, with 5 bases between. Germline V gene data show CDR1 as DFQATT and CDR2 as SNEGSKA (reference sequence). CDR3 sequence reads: CSARDPPYNEQFF. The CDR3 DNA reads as TGCAGTGCTAGAGACCCACCCTACAATGAGCAGTTCTTC.